This T cell receptor beta chain was identified in a study of blood T cell repertoires in COVID-19. Germline CDR1 is LNHDA and CDR2 is SQIVND (reference sequence). The CDR3 consists of 17 residues. The V end was cut by 3 bases, the J end by 0 bases, with 14 bases between. Profiling relied on immunoSEQ multiplex PCR, and the TCRdb table lists in-frame clones only, not all of them. The sample lists about 270,000 clones; 80% to 95% were seen once. The receptor was isolated from a man aged 40-55 years who had been exposed to COVID-19. This chain uses TRBV19 with TRBJ1-4; D unclear. The material sequenced was PBMCs or T cells enriched from blood (not recorded which). Here the CDR3 reads CASSIFQTIATNEKLFF. DNA of the CDR3: TGTGCCAGTAGTATCTTCCAGACTATTGCAACTAATGAAAAACTGTTTTTT.